This is a list of T cell receptor beta chains from one sample in a study of T cells in Graves' hyperthyroidism and ophthalmopathy. One entry per CDR3 protein, called by TCRdb with MiXCR from the multiplex PCR reads. This sample has 750,000 to 950,000 distinct CDR3 sequences, with 38% found just once. Source material: blood. The receptors derive from a man aged 18 to 30 with Graves' hyperthyroidism. Each CDR3 is given with its conserved first and last residue. Fields, in order: clone size, J gene, V gene, CDR3 protein. Clone size is stated in some rows and not others, as once, few, many or a class when expanded.

- | TRBJ1-3 | TRBV7-3 | CASSHQGLAAANTIYF
- | TRBJ1-4 | TRBV2 | CASSRTGAKEKLFF
once | TRBJ2-5 | TRBV2 | CASSSGQGAQQETQYF
many | TRBJ1-5 | TRBV20-1 | CSAQPGLGQPQHF
many | TRBJ1-4 | TRBV25-1 | CASSEFGDYNEKLFF
many | TRBJ2-7 | TRBV29-1 | CSAPTGNFSRRYF
- | TRBJ1-6 | TRBV20-1 | CSAGGGTGDSPLHF
few | TRBJ1-1 | TRBV4-1 | CASSQVASQTPEAFF
many | TRBJ1-4 | TRBV7-9 | CASGSRDRNEKLFF
once | TRBJ2-5 | TRBV7-2 | CASSSTRDRGVETQYF
few | TRBJ2-7 | TRBV7-3 | CASSLKGASYEQYF
- | TRBJ1-5 | TRBV9 | CASSARGIGNQPQHF
- | TRBJ2-5 | TRBV9 | CASSATTSAETQYF
- | TRBJ1-1 | TRBV7-9 | CASSLRLGLAEAFF
many | TRBJ2-7 | TRBV7-9 | CASSLSGYEQYF
- | TRBJ1-2 | TRBV9 | CASSVDPRDDGYTF
- | TRBJ1-1 | TRBV19 | CASSLGGMGQAFF
few | TRBJ1-1 | TRBV5-1 | CASSLKDAEAFF
many | TRBJ1-5 | TRBV20-1 | CSARAGRDQPQHF
- | TRBJ1-2 | TRBV25-1 | CASGEPGQGGDGYTF
few | TRBJ2-2 | TRBV5-1 | CASSLVRTGGAGELFF
- | TRBJ2-5 | TRBV7-9 | CASSLVQGATEETQYF
few | TRBJ2-2 | TRBV7-2 | CASSSPDSRKGTGELFF
- | TRBJ2-7 | TRBV5-1 | CASSLGPRDRLYEQYF
few | TRBJ1-2 | TRBV7-9 | CASSPPGGYTF
- | TRBJ1-1 | TRBV12-3/TRBV12-4 | CASSPQPGTLVEAFF
many | TRBJ2-7 | TRBV20-1 | CSARNSYEQYF
- | TRBJ2-7 | TRBV20-1 | CSARDLRDLYEQYF